These 32 T cell receptor beta chains were all obtained from the same sample, sequenced in a study of blood T cell repertoires in COVID-19. Clones were sequenced by immunoSEQ multiplex PCR, and TCRdb holds only the in-frame ones, with some missing. Seen here are a few hundred thousand clones, around 85% observed once, and the top ten hold 3% to 4%. Sequencing was done on a sample of peripheral blood. The receptor set was obtained from a woman aged 18-35 years with acute or convalescent COVID-19.

The chain uses TRBV5-4 and TRBJ2-3, with 7 positions matching TRBD2. V was pared by 2 bases and J by 0 bases, with 3 bases of the junction left unmatched. Germline V lookup: CDR1 SGHNT, CDR2 YYREEE (reference sequence). This CDR3 has 15 residues. The CDR3 DNA sequence: TGTGCCAGCAGCTTCGGGGGGACTAGCACAGATACGCAGTATTTT. Translated: CASSFGGTSTDTQYF.

CDR3 region: CATGALTGETQYF. The CDR3 nucleotides are TGTGCAACTGGGGCTTTAACTGGGGAGACCCAGTACTTC. The chain uses TRBV7-6 and TRBJ2-5, with a weak D call TRBD1 (5 bases). Germline lookup yields CDR1 SGHVS and CDR2 FNYEAQ. This CDR3 region has 13 residues.

The J gene is TRBJ1-6, the V gene TRBV4-1, with 7 nucleotides matching TRBD1. Germline lookup yields CDR1 MGHRA and CDR2 YSYEKL. V lost 5 bases to trimming and J lost 5 bases; unmatched junction nucleotides: 6. This CDR3 region has 15 residues. This CDR3 reads CASSSRGTDNSPLHF. The CDR3 bases are TGCGCCAGCAGCTCCAGAGGGACAGATAATTCACCCCTCCACTTT.

This chain connects TRBV5-1 to TRBJ1-2; 7 nucleotides agree with TRBD1. The germline gives CDR1 SGHRS, CDR2 YFSETQ. After removal of 1 base from V and 0 bases from J, the junction contained 12 bases not matched to a gene. The CDR3 totals 18 residues. CDR3 sequence reads: CASSLRFSGTETNYGYTF. The CDR3, as DNA: TGCGCCAGCAGCTTGAGGTTTTCCGGGACAGAGACTAACTATGGCTACACCTTC.

The genes are TRBV29-1 and TRBJ1-2; 9 bases map to TRBD1. CDR1 and CDR2 from the germline V gene are SQVTM and ANQGSEA. This CDR3 has 14 residues. V lost 3 bases, J lost 6 bases, and 8 bases stayed unmatched. The CDR3 nucleotides read TGCAGCGTTGAGGACTACAGGGGGCCTAATGGCTACACCTTC. Protein product: CSVEDYRGPNGYTF.

The chain carries TRBV6-5 and TRBJ1-1, with 7 bases lining up with TRBD1. This CDR3 is 14 amino acids long. Trimming removed 2 bases from V and 5 bases from J; junction bases left unmatched: 5. Germline lookup yields CDR1 MNHEY and CDR2 SVGAGI. The CDR3 region has the DNA TGTGCCAGCAGTTACGGGGACAGCCGTACTGAAGCTTTCTTT. Translated: CASSYGDSRTEAFF.

The V and J genes are TRBV5-1 and TRBJ1-2; 8 positions match TRBD1. With V trimmed by 4 bases and J by 5 bases, 7 bases remained unmatched. The germline V gene encodes CDR1 SGHRS and CDR2 YFSETQ. The CDR3 covers 14 residues. CDR3 amino acids: CASSTDREQYGYTF. The CDR3 DNA sequence: TGCGCCAGCAGCACGGACAGGGAGCAATATGGCTACACCTTC.

The rearrangement links TRBV5-1 to TRBJ2-5; 10 positions match TRBD1. This CDR3 is built from 18 residues. Unmatched junction bases numbered 15, after V lost 2 bases and J lost 5 bases. The germline V gene encodes CDR1 SGHRS and CDR2 YFSETQ. CDR3: CASSLAIPGQGQPETQYF. The CDR3 region has the DNA TGCGCCAGCAGCTTAGCAATTCCGGGACAGGGGCAGCCCGAGACCCAGTACTTC.

The J gene is TRBJ2-1, the V gene TRBV5-1; D unresolved. V shed 5 bases and J shed 0 bases, with 12 bases lying between them. Germline V gene data show CDR1 as SGHRS and CDR2 as YFSETQ. The CDR3 extends over 15 amino acids. The chain's CDR3 is CASRPTLSSYNEQFF. Written as DNA, the CDR3 is TGCGCCAGCAGACCCACTCTGAGCTCCTACAATGAGCAGTTCTTC.

The chain employs TRBV9 and TRBJ1-5, with 9 bases fitting TRBD1. Germline-derived CDR1 and CDR2 are SGDLS and YYNGEE. Trimming took 5 bases from V and 3 from J; bases not matched to a gene: 6. The CDR3 totals 15 residues. CDR3 nucleotides: TGTGCCAGCAGTCCCGGGACAGGGATCAATCAGCCCCAGCATTTT. Translation gives CASSPGTGINQPQHF.

This chain uses TRBV3-1 (or the pseudogene TRBV3-2) with TRBJ2-1, with D perhaps matching TRBD2 (6 bases). V lost 4 bases, J lost 10 bases, and 14 bases lay in between. Germline V gene data show CDR1 as LGHDT and CDR2 as YNNKEL (reference sequence). This CDR3 contains 13 residues. The CDR3 sequence is CASSPWGGAEQFF. The CDR3 nucleotides read TGTGCCAGCAGCCCCTGGGGCGGGGCCGAGCAGTTCTTC.

The CDR3 here is CASSLSRDGSEKLFF. Written as DNA, the CDR3 is TGTGCCAGCAGTTTATCGAGGGACGGGAGTGAAAAACTGTTTTTT. The chain employs TRBV27 and TRBJ1-4; TRBD1 is a possible D gene (5 bases). The CDR3 sequence is 15 residues long. Looked up from germline, CDR1 is MNHEY and CDR2 is SMNVEV (reference sequence). V gave up 0 bases and J gave up 7 bases, with 12 bases separating them. Full variable domain (missing parts from reference TRBV27 and TRBJ1-4): EAQVTQNPRYLITVTGKKLTVTCSQNMNHEYMSWYRQDPGLGLRQIYYSMNVEVTDKGDVPEGYKVSRKEKRNFPLILESPSPNQTSLYFCASSLSRDGSEKLFFGSGTQLSVL.

This clone showed up just a few times. The gene calls are TRBV19 and TRBJ2-7; D may be TRBD2 (6 bases). The germline V gene has CDR1 LNHDA and CDR2 SQIVND (reference sequence). This CDR3 comprises 14 residues. With 2 bases removed from V and 2 bases from J, the gap between germline ends came to 10 bases. CDR3 DNA: TGTGCCAGTAGTATACAGGGACTGACCTACGAGCAGTACTTC. Amino acids: CASSIQGLTYEQYF.

This clone was picked up a small number of times. The V and J genes are TRBV19 and TRBJ1-6; D ambiguous. The germline V and J ends were trimmed by 7 bases and 3 bases, with 16 bases remaining between them. This CDR3 has 16 residues. Germline V gene lookup returns CDR1 LNHDA and CDR2 SQIVND (reference sequence). The CDR3 region has the DNA TGTGCCAGTAACTCCCGTGAGGGCGACTATAATTCACCCCTCCACTTT. Protein product: CASNSREGDYNSPLHF.

This rearrangement joins TRBV6-1 to TRBJ2-1; TRBD2 matches at 7 bases. V shed 1 base and J 9 bases; nucleotides not matched to a gene: 9. CDR1 is MNHNS and CDR2 is SASEGT in the germline V gene. The CDR3 is 15 residues long. This chain's CDR3 is CASSEEPGLSIEQFF. The CDR3, as DNA: TGTGCCAGCAGTGAAGAGCCGGGACTATCGATTGAGCAGTTCTTC.

The V gene is TRBV6-1, the J gene TRBJ2-2; 7 bases are shared with TRBD2. Germline CDR1 MNHNS, CDR2 SASEGT. J gave up 7 bases and V 4 bases, and 12 bases lay outside the gene matches. The CDR3 loop spans 16 amino acids. The CDR3, as DNA: TGTGCCAGCAGTGGCCACTTAGCGGGTTCCGGCGGGGAGCTGTTTTTT. This encodes CASSGHLAGSGGELFF.

This sequence joins TRBV27 and TRBJ2-7; 7 bases are a match to TRBD1. V gave up 3 bases and J gave up 2 bases; unmatched junction bases: 4. This CDR3 has 14 residues. In germline, CDR1 is MNHEY, CDR2 SMNVEV (reference sequence). The CDR3 sequence is CASSFIGQAYEQYF. The DNA of the CDR3 is TGTGCCAGCAGTTTTATCGGACAGGCCTACGAGCAGTACTTC.

V gene TRBV12-3 or TRBV12-4 combines with J gene TRBJ2-5, with D hard to call. Trimming took off 3 bases at V and 5 bases at J, with 7 bases between the two ends. The length of the CDR3 is 12 residues. This CDR3 reads CASSLHGETQYF. The CDR3 nucleotides read TGTGCCAGCAGTTTGCACGGGGAGACCCAGTACTTC.

The V call is TRBV7-9, the J call TRBJ1-2, with D hard to call. Germline V gene sequence: CDR1 SEHNR, CDR2 FQNEAQ (reference sequence). The CDR3 sequence is 15 residues long. V lost 3 bases to trimming and J lost 3 bases, with 14 bases between them. The CDR3 is CASSFSVQLDYGYTF. As DNA, the CDR3 is TGTGCCAGCAGCTTCAGTGTACAGTTGGACTATGGCTACACCTTC. The full variable domain, its missing parts supplied by reference TRBV7-9 and TRBJ1-2, is DTGVSQNPRHKITKRGQNVTFRCDPISEHNRLYWYRQTLGQGPEFLTYFQNEAQLEKSRLLSDRFSAERPKGSFSTLEIQRTEQGDSAMYLCASSFSVQLDYGYTFGSGTRLTVV.

The V call is TRBV5-8, the J call TRBJ1-4; D call uncertain. This CDR3 is built from 15 residues. The germline CDR1 and CDR2 sequences are SGHTS and YDEGEE. V lost 3 bases and J 1 base, leaving 10 bases between the germline ends. CDR3 nucleotides: TGTGCCAGCAGCTCAGGTCGGGGAACTAATGAAAAACTGTTTTTT. It yields the protein CASSSGRGTNEKLFF.

This chain uses TRBV18 with TRBJ1-5, with a possible D match to TRBD1 (6 bases). The V end was cut by 3 bases, the J end by 2 bases, with 11 bases between. This CDR3 spans 15 amino acids. Germline CDR1 reads KGHSH; CDR2 reads LQKENI. The CDR3 DNA follows: TGTGCCAGCTCACCCACAGGGTCCGGCAATCAGCCCCAGCATTTT. Protein product: CASSPTGSGNQPQHF.

The chain joins TRBV7-9 to TRBJ1-5; D perhaps matches TRBD1 (5 bases). The germline gives CDR1 SEHNR, CDR2 FQNEAQ (reference sequence). The CDR3 is made up of 13 amino acids. The V end was cut by 8 bases, the J end by 3 bases, with 11 bases between. CDR3 coding DNA: TGTGCCAGCGCCGGGGGTCCCAATCAGCCCCAGCATTTT. Amino acid sequence: CASAGGPNQPQHF.

The genes are TRBV5-1 and TRBJ2-7, with 11 positions matching TRBD2. Germline-derived CDR1 and CDR2 are SGHRS and YFSETQ. V dropped 0 bases and J dropped 3; count of bases not matched to a gene: 5. The CDR3 consists of 16 residues. The CDR3 region is CASSLELAGGNYEQYF. In DNA form, the CDR3 reads TGCGCCAGCAGCTTGGAGCTAGCGGGGGGCAACTACGAGCAGTACTTC.

The genes are TRBV2 and TRBJ2-7; 10 bases are shared with TRBD1. Looked up from germline, CDR1 is SNHLY and CDR2 is FYNNEI. The CDR3 loop spans 15 amino acids. With V trimmed by 3 bases and J by 4 bases, 6 bases remained unmatched. CDR3 residues: CASSEQDRGPYEQYF. Written as DNA, the CDR3 is TGTGCCAGCAGTGAGCAAGACAGGGGGCCGTACGAGCAGTACTTC.

The chain has TRBV5-1 and TRBJ1-2, with D perhaps matching TRBD1 (6 bases). The V and J ends lost 4 bases and 7 bases respectively, with 14 bases between them. CDR1 is SGHRS and CDR2 is YFSETQ in the germline V gene. The CDR3 has 13 residues. The CDR3 reads CASSVQGTVGYTF. DNA for the CDR3: TGCGCCAGCAGCGTACAGGGAACCGTTGGCTACACCTTC.

CDR3 amino acids: CATSSRQGAYYGYTF. The CDR3 DNA is TGTGCCACCAGCAGTAGACAGGGGGCTTACTATGGCTACACCTTC. The chain employs TRBV15 and TRBJ1-2; TRBD1 matches 10 bases. The junction had 4 bases not matched to a gene; V was cut back by 3 bases and J by 3 bases. CDR3 length: 15 amino acids. From germline, CDR1 is LNHNV and CDR2 YYDKDF (reference sequence).

V gene TRBV7-8 combines with J gene TRBJ1-1; a possible D gene is TRBD1 (5 bases). The V gene's germline CDR1 is SGHVS and CDR2 FQNEAQ. V shed 5 bases and J shed 1 base, with 11 bases lying between them. The CDR3 totals 14 residues. The CDR3 is CASSTGGGNTEAFF. The CDR3 DNA sequence: TGTGCCAGCAGCACTGGGGGGGGGAACACTGAAGCTTTCTTT.

The CDR3 DNA is TGCGCCAGCAGCTTGGAGGCACTAGCGGGTGTAGAGACCCAGTACTTC. Translating gives CASSLEALAGVETQYF. This rearrangement joins TRBV5-1 to TRBJ2-5, with 9 bases that match TRBD2. The trim removed 0 bases at V and 4 bases at J, leaving 7 bases unmatched. In germline, CDR1 is SGHRS, CDR2 YFSETQ. The CDR3 has 16 residues.

The gene calls are TRBV9 and TRBJ2-1; tentative D call: TRBD2 (6 bases). The CDR3 runs 13 residues. V was pared by 0 bases and J by 9 bases, with 10 bases between. The germline gives CDR1 SGDLS, CDR2 YYNGEE. CDR3: CASSVAGEFEQFF. The CDR3 bases are TGTGCCAGCAGCGTAGCGGGAGAATTTGAGCAGTTCTTC.

In this sample, this clone turned up a few times. V and J are TRBV6-6 and TRBJ1-3; perhaps TRBD1 as D (6 bases). Looked up from germline, CDR1 is MNHNY and CDR2 is SVGAGI (reference sequence). This CDR3 is built from 15 residues. V was clipped by 5 bases and J by 9 bases, with 20 bases between them. This chain's CDR3 is CASSLTPTGQSTIYF. In DNA, the CDR3 is TGTGCCAGCAGTCTCACGCCGACAGGACAGAGCACCATATATTTT.

The rearrangement uses TRBV28 and TRBJ1-5; 7 bases are shared with TRBD1. The germline CDR1 and CDR2 sequences are MDHEN and SYDVKM. The CDR3 is made up of 14 amino acids. Trimming took 3 bases from V and 6 from J; bases not matched to a gene: 5. In nucleotides, the CDR3 is TGTGCCAGCAGTTTTTTCGACAGGGCTCAGCCCCAGCATTTT. It specifies CASSFFDRAQPQHF.

This rearrangement joins TRBV5-4 to TRBJ2-3; 14 bases match TRBD2. The germline V gene has CDR1 SGHNT and CDR2 YYREEE (reference sequence). This CDR3 has 19 amino acids. V lost 4 bases and J lost 6; bases outside the gene matches: 16. The CDR3 bases are TGTGCCAGCAGCGGGGGCGTAGGACTAGCGGGGGGTTCCACGGATACGCAGTATTTT. It is translated as CASSGGVGLAGGSTDTQYF.